This T cell receptor (beta chain) is drawn from a study of T cell repertoires in cytomegalovirus infection. Study at large: Public signatures in TCR beta pointed to CMV infection and matching HLA type.

As concerns this clonotype: Its specificity is unknown.

Study-wide findings and caveats: HLA-C-restricted CMV clonotypes gave the most frequent clonotype in two of eight donors.

Germline CDR1 is SEHNR and CDR2 is FQNEAQ (reference sequence). This CDR3 is built from 19 residues. J lost 0 bases, V lost 5 bases, and 13 bases had no gene match. TCRdb recomputed calls from the reads with MiXCR, one row per CDR3 protein. The sample contains 900,000 to 950,000 distinct CDR3 sequences, roughly 31% of which appear only once. The sample in question was cultured CD8+ T cells from PBMCs, obtained from culture after CMV antigen stimulation. This chain connects TRBV7-9 to TRBJ2-6; TRBD1 matches at 7 bases. The receptor was derived from a human donor in good health (CMV status not recorded). Some clones in this sample may be carry-over from other donors' samples. The CDR3 sequence is CASSRPNRGIHSGANVLTF. The CDR3 DNA reads TGTGCCAGCAGCAGACCCAACAGGGGTATCCACTCTGGGGCCAACGTCCTGACTTTC. The variable domain in full, with the rest retrieved from reference TRBV7-9 and TRBJ2-6, is DTGVSQNPRHKITKRGQNVTFRCDPISEHNRLYWYRQTLGQGPEFLTYFQNEAQLEKSRLLSDRFSAERPKGSFSTLEIQRTEQGDSAMYLCASSRPNRGIHSGANVLTFGAGSRLTVL.